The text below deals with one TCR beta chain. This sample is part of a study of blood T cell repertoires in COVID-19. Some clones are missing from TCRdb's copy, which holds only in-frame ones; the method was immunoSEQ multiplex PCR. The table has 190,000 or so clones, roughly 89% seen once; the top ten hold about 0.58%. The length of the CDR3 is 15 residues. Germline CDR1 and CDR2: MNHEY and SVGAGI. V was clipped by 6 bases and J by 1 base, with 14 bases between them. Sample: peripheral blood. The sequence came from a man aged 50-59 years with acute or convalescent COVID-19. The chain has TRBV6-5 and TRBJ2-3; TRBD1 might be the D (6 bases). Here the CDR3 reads CASRAQAGGTDTQYF. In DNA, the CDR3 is TGTGCCAGCAGAGCCCAAGCAGGGGGCACAGATACGCAGTATTTT.